This T cell receptor (beta chain) is from a study of molecular identifiers for immune sequencing clone quantification. Each CDR3 protein is one row after TCRdb ran MiXCR on the PCR reads. Of about half a million distinct CDR3 sequences listed, about a quarter are singletons. In its sample, this clonotype was seen a few times. The receptor was isolated from a human donor in good health. Some libraries in this study had Jurkat cell RNA spiked in. Sequenced sample: naive CD8+ T cells from blood, with Jurkat cell RNA spiked in. Regarding subset: FACS-sorted CD8+CD4-CCR7+CD45RA+ naive T cells.

The DNA of the CDR3 is TGTGCCACCAGCTATACCACAGGGTGGGTGCCTGAAGCTTTCTTT. Its protein product is CATSYTTGWVPEAFF. V is TRBV15 and J is TRBJ1-1; tentative D call: TRBD1 (6 bases). The germline gives CDR1 LNHNV, CDR2 YYDKDF (reference sequence). The germline V and J ends were trimmed by 5 bases and 6 bases, with 19 bases remaining between them. CDR3 length: 15 residues.